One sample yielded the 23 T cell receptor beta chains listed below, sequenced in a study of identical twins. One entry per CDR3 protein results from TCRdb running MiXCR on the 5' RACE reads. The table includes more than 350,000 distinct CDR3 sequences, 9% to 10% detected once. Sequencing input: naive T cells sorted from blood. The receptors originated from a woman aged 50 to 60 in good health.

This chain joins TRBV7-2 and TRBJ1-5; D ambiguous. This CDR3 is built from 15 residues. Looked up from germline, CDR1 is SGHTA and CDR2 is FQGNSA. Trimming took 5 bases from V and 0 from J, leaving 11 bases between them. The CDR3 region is CASSLLSSSNQPQHF. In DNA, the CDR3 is TGTGCCAGCAGCCTCCTTTCTAGTAGCAATCAGCCCCAGCATTTT.

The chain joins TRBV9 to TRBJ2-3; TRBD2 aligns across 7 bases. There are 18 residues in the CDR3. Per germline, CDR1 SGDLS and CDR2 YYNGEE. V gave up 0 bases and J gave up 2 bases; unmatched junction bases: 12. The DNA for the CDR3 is TGTGCCAGCAGCGTAGTGGCGGATGCGGGAGCCTACACAGATACGCAGTATTTT. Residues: CASSVVADAGAYTDTQYF.

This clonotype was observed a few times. For the CDR3, the DNA is TGTGCCATCAGTGGGGTAGACGGGAGCTCCTACAATGAGCAGTTCTTC. Protein product: CAISGVDGSSYNEQFF. The rearrangement joins TRBV10-3 to TRBJ2-1; the D gene is possibly TRBD2 (6 bases). Trimming shortened V by 4 bases and J by 0 bases, and 13 bases separated the two germline ends. The CDR3 length is 16 residues. Germline CDR1 and CDR2: ENHRY and SYGVKD.

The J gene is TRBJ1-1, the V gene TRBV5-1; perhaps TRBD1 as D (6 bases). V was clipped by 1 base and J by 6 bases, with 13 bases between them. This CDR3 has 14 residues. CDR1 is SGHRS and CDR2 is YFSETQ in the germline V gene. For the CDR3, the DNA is TGCGCCAGCAGCTTGACACAGGGAAACGCTGAAGCTTTCTTT. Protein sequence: CASSLTQGNAEAFF.

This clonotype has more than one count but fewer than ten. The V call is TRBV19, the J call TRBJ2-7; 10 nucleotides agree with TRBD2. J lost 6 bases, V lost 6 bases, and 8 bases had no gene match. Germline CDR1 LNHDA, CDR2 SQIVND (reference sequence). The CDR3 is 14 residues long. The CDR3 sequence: CASRGVAGGGEQYF. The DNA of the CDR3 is TGTGCCAGTAGAGGAGTAGCGGGAGGAGGCGAGCAGTACTTC.

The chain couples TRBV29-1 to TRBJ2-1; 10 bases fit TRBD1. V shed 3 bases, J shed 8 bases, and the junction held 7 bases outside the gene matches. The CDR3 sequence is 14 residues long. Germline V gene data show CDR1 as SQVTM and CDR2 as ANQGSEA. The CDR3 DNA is TGCAGCGTTGACGGGACAGGGGAGGTCGATGAGCAGTTCTTC. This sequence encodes CSVDGTGEVDEQFF.

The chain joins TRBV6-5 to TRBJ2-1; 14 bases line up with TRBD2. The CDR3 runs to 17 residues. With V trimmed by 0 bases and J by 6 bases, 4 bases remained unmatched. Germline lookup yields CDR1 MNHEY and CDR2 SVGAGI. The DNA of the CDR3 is TGTGCCAGCAGTTACTCGAAAGGACTAGCGGGGGGCAATGAGCAGTTCTTC. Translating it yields CASSYSKGLAGGNEQFF.

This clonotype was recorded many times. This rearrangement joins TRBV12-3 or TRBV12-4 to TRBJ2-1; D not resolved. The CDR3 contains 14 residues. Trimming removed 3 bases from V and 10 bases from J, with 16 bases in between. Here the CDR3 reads CASSFSDRRPEQFF. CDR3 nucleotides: TGTGCCAGCAGTTTCTCGGACCGACGACCCGAGCAGTTCTTC.

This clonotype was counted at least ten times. CDR3 DNA: TGCAGCTCGGGACTACACACCGGGGAGCTGTTTTTT. Translating gives CSSGLHTGELFF. The chain links TRBV29-1 to TRBJ2-2; TRBD2 aligns across 7 bases. The CDR3 is 12 residues long. V was clipped by 8 bases and J by 3 bases; unmatched bases: 3. The germline V gene has CDR1 SQVTM and CDR2 ANQGSEA.

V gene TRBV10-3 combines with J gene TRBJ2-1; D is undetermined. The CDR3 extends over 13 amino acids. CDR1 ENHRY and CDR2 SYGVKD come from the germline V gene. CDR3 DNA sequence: TGTGCTTATTCCCCAGCCGGCCCCAATGAGCAGTTCTTC. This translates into CAYSPAGPNEQFF.

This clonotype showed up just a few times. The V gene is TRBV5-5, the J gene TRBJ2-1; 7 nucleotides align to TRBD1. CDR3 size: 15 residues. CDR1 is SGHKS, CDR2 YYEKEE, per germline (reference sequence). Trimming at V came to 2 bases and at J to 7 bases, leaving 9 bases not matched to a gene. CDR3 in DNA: TGTGCCAGCAGCTTTCGACAGGGATCTGGGAATGAGCAGTTCTTC. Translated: CASSFRQGSGNEQFF. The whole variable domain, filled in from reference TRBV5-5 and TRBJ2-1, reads DAGVTQSPTHLIKTRGQQVTLRCSPISGHKSVSWYQQVLGQGPQFIFQYYEKEERGRGNFPDRFSARQFPNYSSELNVNALLLGDSALYLCASSFRQGSGNEQFFGPGTRLTVL.

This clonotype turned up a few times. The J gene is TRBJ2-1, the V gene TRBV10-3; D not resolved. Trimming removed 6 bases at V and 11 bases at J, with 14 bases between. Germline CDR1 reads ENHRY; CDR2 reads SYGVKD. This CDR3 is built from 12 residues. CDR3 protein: CAIRETSDQQFF. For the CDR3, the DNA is TGTGCCATCAGGGAGACATCGGACCAGCAGTTCTTC.

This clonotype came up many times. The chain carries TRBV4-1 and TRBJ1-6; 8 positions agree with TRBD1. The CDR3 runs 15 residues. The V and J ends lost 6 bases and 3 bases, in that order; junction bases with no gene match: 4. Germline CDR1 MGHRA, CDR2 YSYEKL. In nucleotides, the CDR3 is TGCGCCAGCAGGGACAGGGTGCGCTATAATTCACCCCTCCACTTT. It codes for CASRDRVRYNSPLHF.

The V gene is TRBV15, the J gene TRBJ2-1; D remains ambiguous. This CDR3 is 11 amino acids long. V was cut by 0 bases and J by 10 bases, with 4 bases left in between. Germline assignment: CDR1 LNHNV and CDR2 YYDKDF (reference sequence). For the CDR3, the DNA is TGTGCCACCAGCAGAGATACGGAGCAGTTCTTC. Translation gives CATSRDTEQFF.

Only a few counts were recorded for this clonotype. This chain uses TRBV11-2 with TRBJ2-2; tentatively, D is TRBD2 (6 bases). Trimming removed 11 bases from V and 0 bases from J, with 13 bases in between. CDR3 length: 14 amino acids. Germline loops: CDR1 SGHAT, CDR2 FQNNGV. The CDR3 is CADKRVPNTGELFF. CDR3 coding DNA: TGTGCCGACAAGCGGGTCCCGAACACCGGGGAGCTGTTTTTT.

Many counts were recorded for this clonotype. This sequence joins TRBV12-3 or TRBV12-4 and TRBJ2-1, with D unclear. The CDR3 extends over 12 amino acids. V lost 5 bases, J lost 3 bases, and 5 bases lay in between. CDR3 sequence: CASSPNYNEQFF. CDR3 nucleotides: TGTGCCAGCAGTCCTAACTACAATGAGCAGTTCTTC.

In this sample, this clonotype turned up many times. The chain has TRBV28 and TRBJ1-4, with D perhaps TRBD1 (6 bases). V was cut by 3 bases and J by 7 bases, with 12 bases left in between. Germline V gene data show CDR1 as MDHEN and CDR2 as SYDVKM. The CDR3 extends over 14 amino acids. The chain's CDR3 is CASSLGGRSEKLFF. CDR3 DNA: TGTGCCAGCAGTTTGGGGGGGCGCAGTGAAAAACTGTTTTTT.

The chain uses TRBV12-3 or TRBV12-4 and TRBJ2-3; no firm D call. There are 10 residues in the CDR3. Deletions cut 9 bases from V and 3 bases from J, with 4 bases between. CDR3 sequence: CARATDTQYF. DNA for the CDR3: TGTGCCAGAGCGACAGATACGCAGTATTTT.

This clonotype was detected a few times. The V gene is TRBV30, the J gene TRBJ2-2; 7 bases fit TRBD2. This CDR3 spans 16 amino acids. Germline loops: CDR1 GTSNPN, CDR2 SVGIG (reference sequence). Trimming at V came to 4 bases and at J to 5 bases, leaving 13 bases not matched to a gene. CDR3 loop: CAWTARGSPGTGELFF. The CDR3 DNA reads TGTGCCTGGACAGCCCGCGGGAGCCCCGGGACCGGGGAGCTGTTTTTT.

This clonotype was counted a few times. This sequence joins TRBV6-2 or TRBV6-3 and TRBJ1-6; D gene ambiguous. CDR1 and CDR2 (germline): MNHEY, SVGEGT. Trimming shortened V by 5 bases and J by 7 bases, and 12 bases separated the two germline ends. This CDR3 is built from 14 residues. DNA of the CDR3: TGTGCCAGCAGTCGAGAGACTTCCAATTCACCCCTCCACTTT. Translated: CASSRETSNSPLHF.

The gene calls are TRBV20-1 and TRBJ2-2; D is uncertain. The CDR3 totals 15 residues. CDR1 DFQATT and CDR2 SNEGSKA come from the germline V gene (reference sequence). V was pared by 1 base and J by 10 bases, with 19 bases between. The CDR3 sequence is CSARGSPKDPMELFF. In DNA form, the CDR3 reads TGCAGTGCTAGAGGGTCCCCAAAAGACCCAATGGAGCTGTTTTTT.

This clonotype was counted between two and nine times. The CDR3 protein is CASSPGDYPTDTQYF. The CDR3 DNA reads TGCGCCAGCAGCCCAGGGGATTATCCCACAGATACGCAGTATTTT. The chain joins TRBV5-1 to TRBJ2-3; D might be TRBD1 (6 bases). Trimming took 4 bases from V and 2 from J, leaving 14 bases between them. CDR1 is SGHRS and CDR2 is YFSETQ in the germline V gene. There are 15 residues in the CDR3.

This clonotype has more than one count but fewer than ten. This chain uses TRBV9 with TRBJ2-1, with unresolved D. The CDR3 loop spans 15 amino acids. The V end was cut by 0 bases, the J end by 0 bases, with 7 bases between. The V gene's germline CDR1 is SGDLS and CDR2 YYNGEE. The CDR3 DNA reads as TGTGCCAGCAGCGTAGACTTTAGCTCCTACAATGAGCAGTTCTTC. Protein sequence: CASSVDFSSYNEQFF.